This T cell receptor (beta chain) was identified during a study of blood T cell repertoires in COVID-19 (dated by TCRdb to 2018 to 2021). For the study in its entirety: Samples covering the acute and convalescent phases of COVID-19 were provided by collaborators in the United States, Italy and Spain. The material from the prospective study consisted of cDNA or gDNA derived from T cells, B-cell-depleted T cells, or PBMCs. Deeply sampled blood TCRbeta repertoires from subjects exposed to, actively infected with, or recovered from COVID-19 were included in the dataset. The repertoires were made available in a free public database intended to serve as a resource for research on the immune response to SARS-CoV-2. The samples were drawn from the first 160 participants of the ongoing ImmuneRACE study and from about 1,200 subjects provided by 6 global collaborators. Nearly every sample came with metadata listing a de-identified subject ID, COVID-19 status, age in years and sex. HLA class I and class II types, where available, came from metadata supplied by the sample provider rather than from assay-based typing.

The CDR3 goes from the cysteine to the phenylalanine over 18 residues. Just the 54-base CDR3 DNA is kept, in frame starting at base 1. The germline V gene (reference sequence) specifies MNHEY as CDR1 and SMNVEV as CDR2. Trimming leaves V shorter by 5 bases and J shorter by 4 bases, with the junction holding 19 bases beyond the gene matches. A word on this clone: Its antigen is unknown. The record has no base qualities; no much larger clone is one base away.

What the research found in general, with its limitations: Clinical and demographic metadata were provided uncurated, with the amount varying by source and participant.

The immunoSEQ Assay, a bias-controlled multiplex PCR, was used to amplify TCRbeta CDR3 regions from genomic DNA. The authors' analysis ran thus. Within the assay, amplification of reference gene primers was used to estimate how many nucleated cells each sample contained. Sequence reads were collapsed and filtered to measure the absolute abundance of every unique TCRbeta CDR3 rearrangement. For each sample, productive Simpson clonality was calculated by taking the square root of Simpson's diversity index across productive rearrangements. TCRdb's version of the immuneACCESS table is confined to in-frame rearrangements and falls short of the full clone set. An unresolved V gene accounts for under half of the shortfall where checked; the remainder is of unknown origin. That table furnishes V, J and clone size, whereas the DNA furnished D and trimming. Across this sample there are approximately 190,000 clones, with roughly 84% seen only once. Together, the top ten hold around 2.9% of the sample.

Enrolling through a virtual design, the prospective study's participants ranged in age from roughly 18 to 95 years and lived across 24 United States geographic areas. In the prospective study, participants were assigned to cohorts based on the clinical history participants reported in a screening survey and a study questionnaire. Exposed participants had been in contact with someone with a PCR-confirmed or clinician-diagnosed COVID-19 case within 2 weeks of study entry. Each participant in the prospective study had whole blood, serum and a nasopharyngeal or oropharyngeal swab collected by mobile phlebotomists. Over a roughly 2-month period, participants in the prospective study had the option of providing additional blood draws and questionnaires. Before DNA extraction, blood samples from the prospective study were shipped at room temperature or frozen.

This clonotype was obtained from a young woman who had been exposed to COVID-19. The sequenced material came from PBMCs or T cells enriched from blood (not recorded which). Here the chain combines TRBV27 and TRBJ1-1; the central 7 bases match TRBD1. DNA sequence: TGTGCCAGCAGTCTACAGGGACAGAGAGGGGGAAGGGGCACTGAAGCTTTCTTT. This gives the protein CASSLQGQRGGRGTEAFF.